Following are 18 T cell receptor beta chains from one sample sequenced in a study of control samples from healthy donors and cancer patients. TCRdb's table, derived via immunoSEQ multiplex PCR, lists solely in-frame clones and lacks some. Of some 82,000 clones detected, 84% appear once; the ten largest clones hold approximately 10%. The sequencing sample was made of PBMCs. The receptors originated from a man between 60 and 75 years old with head and neck cancer.

The chain recombines TRBV12-5 with TRBJ2-5, with 14 bases matching TRBD2. The CDR3 is 13 residues long. CDR1 is LGHNT and CDR2 is FRNRAP in the germline V gene. The CDR3 sequence: CASRLAGGETQYF. As DNA, the CDR3 is TGTGCCAGTCGACTAGCGGGAGGGGAGACCCAGTACTTC.

J is TRBJ2-3 and V is TRBV10-2; TRBD2 agrees at 10 bases. V lost 5 bases, J lost 1 base, and 3 bases stayed unmatched. CDR1 is WSHSY, CDR2 SAAADI, per germline. This CDR3 has 15 residues. In DNA form, the CDR3 reads TGCGCCAGCAGTCTAGCGGGAGCAGGCACAGATACGCAGTATTTT. Translated: CASSLAGAGTDTQYF.

This chain links TRBV21-1 with TRBJ1-1. TRBV21-1 is shown as a pseudogene. This CDR3 is 18 amino acids long. The CDR3 here is CASSKARSGQGLNTEAFF. CDR3 in DNA: TGTGCCAGCAGCAAAGCGAGGAGCGGGCAGGGGCTGAACACTGAAGCTTTCTTT.

This clone occurred once. V gene TRBV28 combines with J gene TRBJ1-1; D is unresolved. CDR3 size: 12 residues. Germline V lookup: CDR1 MDHEN, CDR2 SYDVKM. V shed 9 bases and J shed 3 bases, with 11 bases lying between them. In DNA, the CDR3 is TGTGCCAGTTTTGGGAGGGACACTGAAGCTTTCTTT. Translated, it gives CASFGRDTEAFF.

This rearrangement joins TRBV6-5 to TRBJ2-1; TRBD2 matches at 7 bases. This CDR3 is built from 15 residues. The V and J ends lost 5 bases and 2 bases, in that order; junction bases with no gene match: 6. From germline, CDR1 is MNHEY and CDR2 SVGAGI. The CDR3 region is CASSPRGDAYNEQFF. CDR3 DNA: TGTGCCAGCAGTCCTCGGGGGGACGCCTACAATGAGCAGTTCTTC.

The chain uses TRBV4-1 and TRBJ2-2, with TRBD2 matching over 9 bases. The CDR3 is 15 amino acids. Trimming removed 1 base from V and 6 bases from J; junction bases left unmatched: 3. Germline values: CDR1 MGHRA, CDR2 YSYEKL. The CDR3 sequence: CASSQGLAGAGELFF. CDR3 DNA sequence: TGCGCCAGCAGCCAAGGGTTAGCGGGAGCCGGGGAGCTGTTTTTT.

The gene calls are TRBV28 and TRBJ1-1; D is unclear. The CDR3 totals 15 residues. CDR1 and CDR2 from the germline V gene are MDHEN and SYDVKM. Trimming cost V 4 bases and J 3 bases, with 15 bases left between them. In DNA form, the CDR3 reads TGTGCCAGCAGTTCCACCATACCCTTGGACACTGAAGCTTTCTTT. Translation: CASSSTIPLDTEAFF.

The chain carries TRBV12-3 or TRBV12-4 and TRBJ2-1; tentative D call: TRBD2 (5 bases). V gave up 6 bases and J gave up 6 bases, with 9 bases separating them. This CDR3 region has 12 residues. CDR3 sequence: CASSSRGNEQFF. In DNA, the CDR3 is TGTGCCAGCAGCTCCCGGGGCAATGAGCAGTTCTTC.

J is TRBJ2-1 and V is TRBV10-3; 7 bases map to TRBD2. Germline V CDR1 and CDR2: ENHRY, SYGVKD. V shed 5 bases and J 6 bases; nucleotides not matched to a gene: 1. This CDR3 comprises 12 residues. The CDR3 spells CAISRTSNEQFF. The CDR3 nucleotides read TGTGCCATCAGTAGGACTAGCAATGAGCAGTTCTTC.

This clone was observed once. The chain uses TRBV7-9 and TRBJ1-2; D perhaps matches TRBD1 (6 bases). The CDR3 has 14 amino acids. CDR1 is SEHNR and CDR2 is FQNEAQ in the germline V gene (reference sequence). V lost 5 bases and J lost 5, with 15 bases in between. This chain's CDR3 is CASSPGGQGYGYTF. The CDR3 nucleotides are TGTGCCAGCAGCCCCGGGGGGCAGGGGTATGGCTACACCTTC.

The gene calls are TRBV5-6 and TRBJ1-2; TRBD1 matches at 9 bases. This CDR3 spans 15 amino acids. Germline CDR1 reads SGHDT; CDR2 reads YYEEEE. The junction had 12 bases not matched to a gene; V was cut back by 5 bases and J by 7 bases. For the CDR3, the DNA is TGTGCCAGCAGTTCCGGGACAGGGAGTGCTCGTGGCTACACCTTC. Translation gives CASSSGTGSARGYTF.

This clone was counted once. V usage is TRBV27 and J usage is TRBJ2-3; 10 bases align to TRBD2. CDR3 length: 18 amino acids. Germline V lookup: CDR1 MNHEY, CDR2 SMNVEV (reference sequence). J gave up 5 bases and V 3 bases, and 14 bases lay outside the gene matches. The CDR3 nucleotides are TGTGCCAGCAGTTTCCGGGCCAGCGGGAGGGCCAATGGAGATACGCAGTATTTT. Encoded protein: CASSFRASGRANGDTQYF.

This chain connects TRBV5-1 to TRBJ2-7; possible D gene TRBD1, 6 bases. Germline CDR1 reads SGHRS; CDR2 reads YFSETQ. CDR3 size: 13 residues. The V end lost 4 bases, the J end lost 2 bases, and 10 bases lay between the germline ends. CDR3 region: CASSLDSAYEQYF. The DNA for the CDR3 is TGCGCCAGCAGCCTGGACAGTGCCTACGAGCAGTACTTC.

This clone was detected once. The chain has TRBV11-2 and TRBJ2-7; D is unclear. Germline CDR1 is SGHAT and CDR2 is FQNNGV. Trimming left V 0 bases short and J 5 bases short, with 5 bases between. There are 12 residues in the CDR3. The CDR3 DNA is TGTGCCAGCAGCTTAGATCAACACGAGCAGTACTTC. It is translated as CASSLDQHEQYF.

The chain couples TRBV11-2 to TRBJ2-7; D is ambiguous. V was clipped by 4 bases and J by 3 bases, with 4 bases between them. Germline V gene sequence: CDR1 SGHAT, CDR2 FQNNGV. The CDR3 is 11 amino acids. CDR3 bases: TGTGCCAGCAGCTATGGCTACGAGCAGTACTTC. This translates into CASSYGYEQYF.

The chain combines TRBV5-1 with TRBJ2-1; 8 bases line up with TRBD2. V shed 1 base and J 0 bases; nucleotides not matched to a gene: 3. Germline loops: CDR1 SGHRS, CDR2 YFSETQ. The length of the CDR3 is 16 residues. The CDR3 DNA reads TGCGCCAGCAGCTTGAGCGGGGGTAGCTCCTACAATGAGCAGTTCTTC. It translates to CASSLSGGSSYNEQFF.

The genes are TRBV27 and TRBJ2-7; 8 bases are shared with TRBD2. This CDR3 is 16 amino acids long. V dropped 6 bases and J dropped 4; count of bases not matched to a gene: 14. CDR1 MNHEY and CDR2 SMNVEV come from the germline V gene (reference sequence). The CDR3 region is CASSRYPAGEVYEQYF. In DNA form, the CDR3 reads TGTGCCAGCAGCCGCTACCCAGCGGGAGAGGTTTACGAGCAGTACTTC.

The V and J genes are TRBV7-2 and TRBJ2-7; D may match TRBD1 or TRBD2 (6 bases each). V lost 4 bases to trimming and J lost 6 bases, with 16 bases between them. Per germline, CDR1 SGHTA and CDR2 FQGNSA. This CDR3 has 14 residues. The CDR3 region is CTSSSLLGGGEQYF. In nucleotides, the CDR3 is TGTACCAGCAGCTCACTGTTAGGAGGGGGCGAGCAGTACTTC.